These T cell receptor beta chains were read from a single sample in a study of CD8+CD57+ T cells in acquired aplastic anemia. MiXCR, applied by TCRdb to the reads, yields one record per CDR3 protein. The table has more than 150,000 distinct CDR3 sequences, 40% to 55% seen once. Sequencing was done on a sample of sorted CD4+, CD8+, or CD8+CD57+ T cells (not recorded which) from PBMCs. The origin of the receptors is a human donor in good health. Both conserved end residues are part of each CDR3. Each record gives: clone size, J gene, V gene, CDR3 protein. Size is omitted from some rows. Given values are once, few, many or a class for expanded clones.

>NA|TRBJ2-4|TRBV5-1
CASSLGWDRIQYF
>NA|TRBJ2-5|TRBV5-8
CASSSRQVGQETQYF
>NA|TRBJ1-3|TRBV2
CASSAYTGNTIYF
>NA|TRBJ2-5|TRBV20-1
CSAFRGGSNQETQYF
>medium-sized|TRBJ1-5|TRBV7-8
CASSFSPDQPQHF
>NA|TRBJ2-1|TRBV10-3
CATKPRGQSYNEQFF
>many|TRBJ1-1|TRBV20-1
CSARDRQGAGNTEAFF
>many|TRBJ2-2|TRBV20-1
CSARVGTSGRFGELFF
>many|TRBJ2-7|TRBV20-1
CSARANLAGASYEQYF
>many|TRBJ2-3|TRBV14
CASSQAGADTQYF
>NA|TRBJ1-1|TRBV6-5
CASSYSRGRVNTEAFF
>many|TRBJ1-1|TRBV20-1
CSARMGGLYTEAFF